Listed below are T cell receptor beta chains from one sample, sequenced in a study of blood T cell repertoires in COVID-19. Clones were sequenced by immunoSEQ multiplex PCR, and TCRdb holds only the in-frame ones, with some missing. The sample includes 95,000 to 150,000 clones, 85% to 90% of them seen just once. Sequenced material: peripheral blood. These receptors were taken from a man between 65 and 80 years old with active or convalescent COVID-19. Both conserved end residues are part of each CDR3. A D gene is named only where the DNA matches it firmly. Some rows have no size entry. The others give once, few or many, or a class for an expanded clone.

V	D	J	size	CDR3	DNA
TRBV28	.	TRBJ2-1	.	CASSLGGAKYNEQFF	TGTGCCAGCAGTTTAGGAGGGGCGAAATACAATGAGCAGTTCTTC
TRBV19	TRBD1	TRBJ1-6	.	CASSIGQGNSPLHF	TGTGCCAGTAGTATTGGACAGGGAAATTCACCCCTCCACTTT
TRBV3-1/TRBV3-2	.	TRBJ1-3	.	CASSQPREGLSGNTIYF	TGTGCCAGCAGCCAGCCCCGGGAGGGCCTCTCTGGAAACACCATATATTTT
TRBV2	.	TRBJ1-1	.	CASSELSNTEAFF	TGTGCCAGCAGTGAACTTAGTAACACTGAAGCTTTCTTT
TRBV11-2	.	TRBJ2-5	.	CASSSVLGGHQETQYF	TGTGCCAGCAGCTCAGTCCTCGGGGGTCACCAAGAGACCCAGTACTTC
TRBV6-2/TRBV6-3	TRBD2	TRBJ2-7	once	CASSLLGTSGTRSYEQYF	TGTGCCAGCAGCCTACTGGGGACTAGCGGGACTAGATCCTACGAGCAGTACTTC
TRBV19	TRBD1	TRBJ2-1	.	CASSMGQGGLTYNEQFF	TGTGCCAGTAGTATGGGACAGGGAGGCCTAACCTACAATGAGCAGTTCTTC
TRBV2	.	TRBJ2-2	.	CASSEGGANTGELFF	TGTGCCAGCAGTGAAGGGGGGGCGAACACCGGGGAGCTGTTTTTT
TRBV13	.	TRBJ2-7	once	CASSLRGYYEQYF	TGTGCCAGCAGCCTCCGGGGGTACTACGAGCAGTACTTC
TRBV4-1	TRBD1	TRBJ2-1	few	CASSQIDRDNEQFF	TGCGCCAGCAGCCAAATAGACAGGGACAATGAGCAGTTCTTC
TRBV7-9	.	TRBJ1-3	.	CASRPAGAGNTIYF	TGTGCCAGCCGCCCGGCAGGGGCTGGAAACACCATATATTTT
TRBV11-2	TRBD2	TRBJ2-5	.	CASSPDGGSRPTQYF	TGTGCCAGCAGCCCGGACGGGGGGAGCCGCCCGACCCAGTACTTC